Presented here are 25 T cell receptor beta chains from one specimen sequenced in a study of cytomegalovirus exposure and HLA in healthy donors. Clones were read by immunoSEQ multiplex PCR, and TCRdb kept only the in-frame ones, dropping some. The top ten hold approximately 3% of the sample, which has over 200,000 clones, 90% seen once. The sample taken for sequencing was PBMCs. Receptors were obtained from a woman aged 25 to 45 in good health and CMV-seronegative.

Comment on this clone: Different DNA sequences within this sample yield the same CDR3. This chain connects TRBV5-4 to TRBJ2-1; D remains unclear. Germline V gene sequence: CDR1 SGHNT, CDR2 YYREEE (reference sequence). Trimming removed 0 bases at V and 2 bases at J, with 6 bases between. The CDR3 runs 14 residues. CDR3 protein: CASSLEAAYNEQFF. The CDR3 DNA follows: TGTGCCAGCAGCTTGGAAGCAGCCTACAATGAGCAGTTCTTC.

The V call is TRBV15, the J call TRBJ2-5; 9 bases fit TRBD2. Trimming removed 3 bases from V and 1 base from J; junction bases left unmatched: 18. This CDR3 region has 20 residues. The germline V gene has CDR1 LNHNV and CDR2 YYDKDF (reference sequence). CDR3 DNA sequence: TGTGCCACCAGCAGTCCCTCACGGGCGTGGGCTAGCGGGACCCAAGAGACCCAGTACTTC. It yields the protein CATSSPSRAWASGTQETQYF.

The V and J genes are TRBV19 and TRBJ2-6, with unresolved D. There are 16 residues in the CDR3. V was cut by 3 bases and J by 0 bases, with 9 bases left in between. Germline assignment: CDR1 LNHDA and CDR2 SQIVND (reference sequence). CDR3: CASSIRVTSGANVLTF. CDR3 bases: TGTGCCAGTAGTATTCGGGTAACCTCTGGGGCCAACGTCCTGACTTTC.

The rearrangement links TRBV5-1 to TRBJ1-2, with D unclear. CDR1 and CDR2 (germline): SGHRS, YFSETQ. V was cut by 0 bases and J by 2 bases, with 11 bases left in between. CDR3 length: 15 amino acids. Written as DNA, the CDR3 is TGCGCCAGCAGCTTGGATTTCCCAGAAAACTATGGCTACACCTTC. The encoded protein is CASSLDFPENYGYTF. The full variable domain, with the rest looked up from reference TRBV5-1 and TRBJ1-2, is KAGVTQTPRYLIKTRGQQVTLSCSPISGHRSVSWYQQTPGQGLQFLFEYFSETQRNKGNFPGRFSGRQFSNSRSEMNVSTLELGDSALYLCASSLDFPENYGYTFGSGTRLTVV.

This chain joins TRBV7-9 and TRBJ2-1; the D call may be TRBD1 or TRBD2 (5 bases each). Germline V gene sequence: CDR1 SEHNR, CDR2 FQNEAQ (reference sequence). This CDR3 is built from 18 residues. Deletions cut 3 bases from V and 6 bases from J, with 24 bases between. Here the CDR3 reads CASSFIGSVWGRGNEQFF. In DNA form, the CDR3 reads TGTGCCAGCAGCTTCATTGGGAGCGTCTGGGGGAGAGGCAATGAGCAGTTCTTC.

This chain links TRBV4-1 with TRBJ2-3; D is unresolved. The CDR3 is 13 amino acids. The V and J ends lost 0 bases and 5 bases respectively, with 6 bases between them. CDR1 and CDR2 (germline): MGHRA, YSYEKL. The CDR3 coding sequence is TGCGCCAGCAGCCAAGAAGTGAGAGATACGCAGTATTTT. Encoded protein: CASSQEVRDTQYF.

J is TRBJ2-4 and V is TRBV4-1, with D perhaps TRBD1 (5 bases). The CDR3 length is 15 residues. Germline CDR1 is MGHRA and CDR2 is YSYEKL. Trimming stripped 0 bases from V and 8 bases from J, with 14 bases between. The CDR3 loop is CASSQDPTGEDIQYF. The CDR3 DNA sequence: TGCGCCAGCAGCCAAGATCCCACAGGCGAGGACATTCAGTACTTC.

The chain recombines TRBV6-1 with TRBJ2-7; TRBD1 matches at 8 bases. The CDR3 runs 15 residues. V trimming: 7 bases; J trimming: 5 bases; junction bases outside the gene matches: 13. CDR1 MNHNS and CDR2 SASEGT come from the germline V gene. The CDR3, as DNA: TGTGCCAGCACCCAAGGACAGGGCCGAGGGAACGAGCAGTACTTC. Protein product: CASTQGQGRGNEQYF.

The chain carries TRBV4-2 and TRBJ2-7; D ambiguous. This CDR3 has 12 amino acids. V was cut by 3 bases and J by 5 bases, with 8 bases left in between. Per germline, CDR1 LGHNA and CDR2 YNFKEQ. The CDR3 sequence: CASSQTPDEQYF. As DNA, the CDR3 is TGTGCCAGCAGCCAGACGCCCGACGAGCAGTACTTC.

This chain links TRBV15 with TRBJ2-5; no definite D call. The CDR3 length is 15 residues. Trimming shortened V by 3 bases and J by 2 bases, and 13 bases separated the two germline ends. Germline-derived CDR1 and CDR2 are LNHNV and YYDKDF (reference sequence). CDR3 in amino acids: CATSRSRHQQETQYF. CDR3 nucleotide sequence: TGTGCCACCAGCAGGTCCCGACACCAGCAAGAGACCCAGTACTTC. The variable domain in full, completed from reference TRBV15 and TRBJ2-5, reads DAMVIQNPRYQVTQFGKPVTLSCSQTLNHNVMYWYQQKSSQAPKLLFHYYDKDFNNEADTPDNFQSRRPNTSFCFLDIRSPGLGDTAMYLCATSRSRHQQETQYFGPGTRLLVL.

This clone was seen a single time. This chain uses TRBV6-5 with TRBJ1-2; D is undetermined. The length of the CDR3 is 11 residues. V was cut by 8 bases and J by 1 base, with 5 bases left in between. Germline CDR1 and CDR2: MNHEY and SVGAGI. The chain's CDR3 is CASGFNYGYTF. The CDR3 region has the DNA TGTGCCAGCGGCTTTAACTATGGCTACACCTTC.

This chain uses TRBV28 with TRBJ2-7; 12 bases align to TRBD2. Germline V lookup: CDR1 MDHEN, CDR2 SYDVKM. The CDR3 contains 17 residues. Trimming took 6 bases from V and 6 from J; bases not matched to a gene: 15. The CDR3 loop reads CASSATRTSGTRGEQYF. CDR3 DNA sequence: TGTGCCAGCAGCGCCACCCGGACTAGCGGGACACGTGGCGAGCAGTACTTC.

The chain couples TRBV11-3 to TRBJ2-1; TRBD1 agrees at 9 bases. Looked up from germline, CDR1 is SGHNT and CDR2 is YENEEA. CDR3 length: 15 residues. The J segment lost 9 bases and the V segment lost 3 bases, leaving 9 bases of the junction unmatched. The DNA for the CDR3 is TGTGCCAGCAGCTTCGCCGGGACAGGGCTTGGTGAGCAGTTCTTC. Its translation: CASSFAGTGLGEQFF. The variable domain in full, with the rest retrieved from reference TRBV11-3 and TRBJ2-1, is EAGVVQSPRYKIIEKKQPVAFWCNPISGHNTLYWYLQNLGQGPELLIRYENEEAVDDSQLPKDRFSAERLKGVDSTLKIQPAELGDSAVYLCASSFAGTGLGEQFFGPGTRLTVL.

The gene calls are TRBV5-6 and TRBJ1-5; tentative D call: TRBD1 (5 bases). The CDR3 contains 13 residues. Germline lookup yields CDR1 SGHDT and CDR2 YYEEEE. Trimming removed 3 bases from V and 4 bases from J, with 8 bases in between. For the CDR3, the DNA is TGTGCCAGCAGCTACAACAGGAATCAGCCCCAGCATTTT. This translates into CASSYNRNQPQHF.

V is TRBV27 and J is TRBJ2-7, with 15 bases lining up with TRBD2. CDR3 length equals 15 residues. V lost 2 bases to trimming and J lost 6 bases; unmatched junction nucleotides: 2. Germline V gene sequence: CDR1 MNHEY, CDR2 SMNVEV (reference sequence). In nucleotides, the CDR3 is TGTGCCAGCAGTTTAGGGACTAGCGGGAGGTCCGAGCAGTACTTC. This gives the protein CASSLGTSGRSEQYF.

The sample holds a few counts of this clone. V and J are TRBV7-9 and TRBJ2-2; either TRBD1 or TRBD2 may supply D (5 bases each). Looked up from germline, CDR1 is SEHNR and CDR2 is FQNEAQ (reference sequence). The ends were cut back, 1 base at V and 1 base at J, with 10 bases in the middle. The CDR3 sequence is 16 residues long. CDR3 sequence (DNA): TGTGCCAGCAGCTTAGGGGGGATTGAGAACACCGGGGAGCTGTTTTTT. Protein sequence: CASSLGGIENTGELFF. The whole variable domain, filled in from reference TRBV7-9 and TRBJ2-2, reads DTGVSQNPRHKITKRGQNVTFRCDPISEHNRLYWYRQTLGQGPEFLTYFQNEAQLEKSRLLSDRFSAERPKGSFSTLEIQRTEQGDSAMYLCASSLGGIENTGELFFGEGSRLTVL.

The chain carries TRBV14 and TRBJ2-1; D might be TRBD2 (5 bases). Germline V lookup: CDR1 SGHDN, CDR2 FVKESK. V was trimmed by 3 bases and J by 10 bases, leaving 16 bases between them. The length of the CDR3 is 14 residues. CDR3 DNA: TGTGCCAGCAGCCATGCTTGGGGAGTCTGGGAGCAGTTCTTC. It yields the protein CASSHAWGVWEQFF.

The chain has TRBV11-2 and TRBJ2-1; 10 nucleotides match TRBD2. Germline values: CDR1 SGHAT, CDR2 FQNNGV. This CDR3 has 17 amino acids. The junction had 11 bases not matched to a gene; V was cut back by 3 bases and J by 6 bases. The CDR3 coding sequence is TGTGCCAGCAGCTTCCCCGCTAGCGGGAGTATCGGCAATGAGCAGTTCTTC. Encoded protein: CASSFPASGSIGNEQFF.

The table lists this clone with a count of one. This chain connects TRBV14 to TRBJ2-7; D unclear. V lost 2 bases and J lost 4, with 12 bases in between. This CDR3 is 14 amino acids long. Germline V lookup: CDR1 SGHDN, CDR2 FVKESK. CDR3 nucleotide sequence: TGTGCCAGCAGCCAACCGGGTACACTGTACGAGCAGTACTTC. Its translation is CASSQPGTLYEQYF.

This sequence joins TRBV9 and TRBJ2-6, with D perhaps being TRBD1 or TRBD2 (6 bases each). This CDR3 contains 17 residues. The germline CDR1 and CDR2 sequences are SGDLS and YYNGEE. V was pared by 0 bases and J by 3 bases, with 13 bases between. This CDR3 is CASSVARGASGANVLTF. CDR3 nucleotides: TGTGCCAGCAGCGTAGCGAGGGGGGCCAGTGGGGCCAACGTCCTGACTTTC.

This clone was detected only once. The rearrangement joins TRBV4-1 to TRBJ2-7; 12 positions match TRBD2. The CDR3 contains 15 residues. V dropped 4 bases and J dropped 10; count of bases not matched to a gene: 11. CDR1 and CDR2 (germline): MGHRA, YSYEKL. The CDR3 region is CASSPLLAGGEEQYF. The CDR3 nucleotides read TGCGCCAGCAGCCCCCTACTAGCGGGAGGAGAAGAACAGTACTTC.

The DNA of the CDR3 is TGTGCCACCTCAAATTACCAGGGGGGCAACTATGGCTACACCTTC. Its protein is CATSNYQGGNYGYTF. J is TRBJ1-2 and V is TRBV28; 7 bases agree with TRBD1. Germline V gives CDR1 MDHEN, CDR2 SYDVKM. With V trimmed by 10 bases and J by 2 bases, 13 bases remained unmatched. The CDR3 consists of 15 residues.

CDR3 coding DNA: TGTGCCAGCAGCCCAGGACTGACTAGCACAGATACGCAGTATTTT. Protein product: CASSPGLTSTDTQYF. The V gene is TRBV11-2, the J gene TRBJ2-3; D possibly corresponds to TRBD2 (5 bases). Between the trimmed V and J ends, which lost 5 bases and 0 bases, there was a span of 12 bases. The V gene's germline CDR1 is SGHAT and CDR2 FQNNGV. This CDR3 has 15 residues.

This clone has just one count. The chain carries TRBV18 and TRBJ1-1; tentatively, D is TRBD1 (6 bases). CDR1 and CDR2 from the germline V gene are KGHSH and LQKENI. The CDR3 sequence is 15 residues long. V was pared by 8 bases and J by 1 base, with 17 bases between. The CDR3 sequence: CASASRGAQNTEAFF. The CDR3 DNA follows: TGTGCCAGCGCCTCTCGGGGGGCGCAGAACACTGAAGCTTTCTTT.

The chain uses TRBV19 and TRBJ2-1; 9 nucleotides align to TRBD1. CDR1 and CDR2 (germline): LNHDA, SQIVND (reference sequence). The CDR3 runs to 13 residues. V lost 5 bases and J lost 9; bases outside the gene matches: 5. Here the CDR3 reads CASSGDRGGEQFF. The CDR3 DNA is TGTGCCAGTAGTGGTGACAGGGGGGGTGAGCAGTTCTTC. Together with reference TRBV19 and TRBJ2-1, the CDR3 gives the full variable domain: DGGITQSPKYLFRKEGQNVTLSCEQNLNHDAMYWYRQDPGQGLRLIYYSQIVNDFQKGDIAEGYSVSREKKESFPLTVTSAQKNPTAFYLCASSGDRGGEQFFGPGTRLTVL.